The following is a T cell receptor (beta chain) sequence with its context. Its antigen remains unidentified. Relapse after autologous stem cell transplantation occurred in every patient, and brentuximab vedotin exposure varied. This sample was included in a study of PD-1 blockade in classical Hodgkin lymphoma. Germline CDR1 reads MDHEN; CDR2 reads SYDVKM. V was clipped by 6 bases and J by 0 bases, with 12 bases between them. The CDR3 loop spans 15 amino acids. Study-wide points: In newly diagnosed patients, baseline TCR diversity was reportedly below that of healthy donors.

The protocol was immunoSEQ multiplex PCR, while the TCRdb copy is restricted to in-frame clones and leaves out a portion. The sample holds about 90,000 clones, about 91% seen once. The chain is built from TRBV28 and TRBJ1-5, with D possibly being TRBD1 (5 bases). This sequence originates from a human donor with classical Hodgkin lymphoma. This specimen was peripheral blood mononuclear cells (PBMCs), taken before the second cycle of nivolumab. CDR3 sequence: CASRLQAPSNQPQHF. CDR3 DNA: TGTGCCAGCAGGCTACAGGCCCCTAGCAATCAGCCCCAGCATTTT.